The rows below give T cell receptor beta chains drawn from one sample of a study of T cell responses to AZD1222 COVID-19 vaccine. The repertoire was sequenced with immunoSEQ multiplex PCR; TCRdb's copy has only in-frame clones and lacks some. The repertoire holds roughly 200,000 clones, with 70% to 90% as singletons. This material consisted of peripheral blood, taken on day 0 of AZD1222 vaccination. The source of these receptors is an adult in good health. The CDR3 runs from the conserved cysteine through the conserved F or W. The D gene is left open where the match is weak. Size is stated for part of the rows, as once, few or many counts, or as a class when the clone is expanded.

>TRBD1|TRBJ2-3|TRBV7-9|-
TGTGCCAGCAGCTTAGGGCAGGGGGAAACAGATACGCAGTATTTT
CASSLGQGETDTQYF
>-|TRBJ2-3|TRBV5-1|once
TGCGCCAGCAGCTTCGAGGGCAATACGCAGTATTTT
CASSFEGNTQYF
>-|TRBJ2-2|TRBV5-1|-
TGCGCCAGCAGCTTGGGGGCCCTGAGCGGGGAGCTGTTTTTT
CASSLGALSGELFF
>-|TRBJ1-1|TRBV28|-
TGTGCCAGCAGTTTAGCGGCGGGGGGGGCGACTGAAGCTTTCTTT
CASSLAAGGATEAFF
>-|TRBJ2-5|TRBV30|-
TGTGCCTGGAGTTCAGGCAGAAAAGAGACCCAGTACTTC
CAWSSGRKETQYF
>-|TRBJ2-3|TRBV9|-
TGTGCCAGCAGCGTAGTGGGTAGCTTAACTAGCACAGATACGCAGTATTTT
CASSVVGSLTSTDTQYF
>TRBD1|TRBJ1-5|TRBV19|-
TGTGCCAGTAGTCCCCGGGACAGGGTGGCTGGGAATCAGCCCCAGCATTTT
CASSPRDRVAGNQPQHF
>-|TRBJ1-2|TRBV10-1|-
TGCGCCAGCAGTGACCGACAGGACTATGGCTACACCTTC
CASSDRQDYGYTF
>-|TRBJ2-4|TRBV7-9|-
TGTGCCAGCAGCGTTACAGAAAACATTCAGTACTTC
CASSVTENIQYF
>TRBD2|TRBJ2-1|TRBV9|-
TGTGCCAGCAGCAGCCGGGACTACAACAATGAGCAGTTCTTC
CASSSRDYNNEQFF
>-|TRBJ1-1|TRBV25-1|-
TGTGCCAGCAGTGCCCGGGACATTGAAGCTTTCTTT
CASSARDIEAFF
>-|TRBJ2-1|TRBV14|-
TGTGCCAGCAGCCAGGGTGGGCAGTTCTACAATGAGCAGTTCTTC
CASSQGGQFYNEQFF
>TRBD1|TRBJ2-7|TRBV6-2/TRBV6-3|-
TGTGCCAGCAGTTACGGTTCGGACAGGGGGCGAAGGGAGCAGTACTTC
CASSYGSDRGRREQYF
>-|TRBJ1-2|TRBV9|-
TGTGCCAGCAGCGACCCGACAGGTTATGGCTACACCTTC
CASSDPTGYGYTF
>-|TRBJ2-1|TRBV4-3|-
TGCGCCAGCAGCCTAGGACAAGGGGATGAGCAGTTCTTC
CASSLGQGDEQFF
>TRBD1|TRBJ1-2|TRBV29-1|-
TGCAGCGTTGGGGGGACAGGGGAACTTGGCTACACCTTC
CSVGGTGELGYTF
>TRBD2|TRBJ2-3|TRBV27|-
TGTGCCAGCAGTCCCATGACTAGCCGAGTCACAGATACGCAGTATTTT
CASSPMTSRVTDTQYF
>-|TRBJ1-1|TRBV7-3|-
TGTGCCAGCAGCTTAACAGGGATCACTGAAGCTTTCTTT
CASSLTGITEAFF
>-|TRBJ2-7|TRBV11-2|-
TGTGCCAGCAGCTTATACGAGCAGTACTTC
CASSLYEQYF
>-|TRBJ2-3|TRBV3-1/TRBV3-2|-
TGTGCCAGCAGCCCAAGCACAGATACGCAGTATTTT
CASSPSTDTQYF
>-|TRBJ2-1|TRBV6-5|-
TGTGCCAGCAGTCGCTCAAATGAGCAGTTCTTC
CASSRSNEQFF
>-|TRBJ1-6|TRBV19|-
TGTGCCAGTAGCCTCCGGGACCGCCCTAATTTGGTCCACTTT
CASSLRDRPNLVHF
>TRBD1|TRBJ2-3|TRBV10-3|-
TGTGCCACCCTCCCCGGGACAGGGGAAGATACGCAGTATTTT
CATLPGTGEDTQYF
>TRBD1|TRBJ2-7|TRBV5-1|-
TGCGCCAGCAGCCCGGGACAGAACTACGAGCAGTACTTC
CASSPGQNYEQYF
>TRBD1|TRBJ1-1|TRBV6-4|-
TGTGCCAGCAGCGAGTCCCAGGGGGTGTGCACTGAAGCTTTCTTT
CASSESQGVCTEAFF
>-|TRBJ1-5|TRBV27|-
TGTGCCAGCAGTTTACTCTTGAATCAGCCCCAGCATTTT
CASSLLLNQPQHF
>-|TRBJ1-6|TRBV19|-
TGTGCCAGTAGTATGGGGCGACGTACCAATTCACCCCTCCACTTT
CASSMGRRTNSPLHF
>-|TRBJ2-7|TRBV11-2|-
TGTGCCAGCAGCGTCGGAATCTACGAGCAGTACTTC
CASSVGIYEQYF
>-|TRBJ1-3|TRBV27|-
TGTGCCAGCAGTTCTTCCACATACGACTCTGGAAACACCATATATTTT
CASSSSTYDSGNTIYF